This TCR beta chain is from a study of blood T cells in healthy people across ages. Study-wide results and limits: What prevented conclusive comparison of naive and antigen-experienced cells was that PBMCs were unsorted. In older individuals, TCR beta diversity per million T cells was lower, falling roughly linearly with age.

For this clonotype: What it recognizes is unknown.

A second PCR, run for roughly 7 to 11 cycles, used a sample-barcoded 5' primer plus a J-beta primer mix. Unique molecular identifiers of 12 random nucleotides labeled each cDNA. MiXCR, applied by TCRdb to the 5' RACE reads, yields one record per CDR3 protein. The sample has about 1.1 million distinct CDR3 sequences, more than 30% seen once. The donors, aged about 6 to 95, were healthy Caucasians from Russia. The TCR sequence derives from a man aged 18 to 29 in good health. What was sequenced was blood.

CDR3 region: CASSFRGGQIDTQYF. The CDR3 DNA is TGTGCCAGCAGTTTCCGGGGGGGCCAAATAGATACGCAGTATTTT. The chain is built from TRBV27 and TRBJ2-3; 8 bases agree with TRBD2. Germline-derived CDR1 and CDR2 are MNHEY and SMNVEV (reference sequence). The CDR3 runs to 15 residues. With V trimmed by 3 bases and J by 5 bases, 7 bases remained unmatched.